This TCR beta chain was sequenced in a study of blood T cells in healthy people across ages (dated by TCRdb to 2015 to 2017). Context from the whole study: In model experiments, template switching captured about one uniquely barcoded TCR beta cDNA molecule for every two T cells. Donors of different ages were randomly distributed across sequencing lanes to avoid experimental bias. Four age groups were formed from the donors: young (average approximately 15 years), middle-aged (less than 40), aged (roughly 59) and long-lived (about 75). Age-related changes in TCR beta repertoire diversity were measured in the study by deep sequencing normalized with unique cDNA molecular identifiers. For two donors (one aged 18 to 30 and one aged 80 or older), the study analyzed two additional independent replicas of 1 million unique cDNA reads from the same blood draw. Summary of the overall study and its limitations: Estimates of total diversity from one million sequenced T cells were regarded as lower bounds and underestimates. Observed TCR beta diversity per million T cells fell roughly linearly with age, and a significant reduction was already apparent by age approximately 40. The long-lived group showed more naive CD4+ T cells, fewer expanded clones and increased TCR diversity than the aged group, suggesting age selection. Observed TCR beta diversity correlated strongly with the percentage of naive T cells measured by flow cytometry. Bulk unsorted PBMC profiling prevented conclusive comparison of naive and antigen-experienced compartments. The CMV infection status of donors was not known, potentially confounding age-related changes in expanded clonotypes.

In regard to this clonotype: Its antigen is not yet known. There are no base qualities to consult, and no much larger clone falls within one base.

The receptor library was made with 5' RACE. Sequencer: Illumina HiSeq 2500. A second PCR of roughly 7 to 12 cycles was performed with a sample-barcoded 5' primer and a J-beta primer mix. A template-switch 5' adaptor carrying 12 random nucleotides introduced a unique molecular identifier onto each TCR beta cDNA molecule. Each sample yielded at least 2.5 million CDR3-containing paired-end reads. First-strand cDNA synthesis was performed from all RNA using the Mint cDNA synthesis kit, with priming by a TRBC-specific oligonucleotide. All cDNA was treated with uracil-DNA glycosylase and then went through a first 18-cycle PCR with the universal primers M1SS and BC2_uni_R. In the source study's methods: Normalization of each sample was performed by random selection of 1 million high-quality reads, each carrying a distinct molecular identifier. Instead of being binned into consensus sequences, reads with shared molecular identifiers were discarded. MiTCR, with a Q25 quality threshold and the strictest error-elimination algorithm, was used for CDR3 identification, clonotype clustering and error correction. A nonparametric unseen species model with Euler transformation was used to estimate a lower bound on total TCR beta diversity. TCRdb reworked the public reads: Q25 trimming with fastp, MiXCR clone assembly, productive beta chains retained. Identical CDR3 protein sequences are pooled into one entry, listed with their most common genes and DNA. The V and J calls were not made by the authors but by TCRdb's processing. For this sample there are 1.4 million or so distinct CDR3 sequences; about 42% appear just once. Jointly, the top ten make up just over 4% of the sample.

Systemically healthy Caucasian individuals from Russia, approximately 39 in total and aged about 6 to 90 years, were included as donors. Each donor gave 8 to 10 milliliters of peripheral blood, drawn into EDTA-treated Vacutainer tubes. Ficoll-Paque density-gradient centrifugation was used to isolate PBMCs, with at least 6 million per sample. Trizol reagent was used to extract total RNA from PBMCs, with at least 5 micrograms per sample. The percentages of naive CD45RAhigh/CD27high T cells were determined by flow cytometry on a PBMC aliquot from every donor. CDR1 and CDR2 (MNHEY, SVGAGI) derive from the germline V gene. Measured from the cysteine to the phenylalanine, the CDR3 is 15 residues long. Of all the DNA, just the CDR3 is kept, 45 bases in frame from base 1. The junction shows trimming of 6 bases on V and 15 bases on J, and the gene matches do not reach 20 bases of it.

Sample: blood. The chain is encoded by TRBV6-5 joined to TRBJ1-5; 7 bases in the middle match TRBD1. The TCR originated in a woman under 30 in good health. The encoded CDR3 is CASSDRAEGNQSRHF. The DNA is as follows: TGTGCCAGCAGCGACAGGGCGGAGGGCAATCAGTCCCGGCATTTT.